This passage covers 14 T cell receptor beta chains from one sample sequenced in a study of blood T cell repertoires in COVID-19. Here immunoSEQ multiplex PCR was the method, and the copy in TCRdb shows in-frame clones only, minus some. The sample yields around 50,000 clones, about nine tenths seen once. Sequenced: peripheral blood. Receptor source: a man in his sixties or seventies with active COVID-19.

The chain has TRBV14 and TRBJ2-3; 7 positions match TRBD1. Germline V lookup: CDR1 SGHDN, CDR2 FVKESK. The CDR3 contains 16 residues. V was pared by 4 bases and J by 0 bases, with 7 bases of the junction left unmatched. The DNA of the CDR3 is TGTGCCAGCAGCCCCTGGACAGGAAAAAGCACAGATACGCAGTATTTT. Translating it yields CASSPWTGKSTDTQYF.

This clone was observed once. The chain combines TRBV6-1 with TRBJ2-1; 14 nucleotides agree with TRBD2. The germline CDR1 and CDR2 sequences are MNHNS and SASEGT. Trimming at V came to 0 bases and at J to 7 bases, leaving 2 bases not matched to a gene. The CDR3 has 16 amino acids. The CDR3 bases are TGTGCCAGCAGTGAAGCGGGACTAGCGGGAGTGAATGAGCAGTTCTTC. Translation gives CASSEAGLAGVNEQFF.

This clone appeared a few times. The chain is built from TRBV11-2 and TRBJ2-7, with TRBD2 matching 7 bases. CDR3 length equals 12 residues. The ends lost 3 bases at V and 6 bases at J; junction bases unmatched: 2. Germline CDR1 SGHAT, CDR2 FQNNGV. The CDR3 region is CASSFSGSEQYF. CDR3 nucleotides: TGTGCCAGCAGCTTTAGCGGGTCCGAGCAGTACTTC.

The chain combines TRBV28 with TRBJ1-5, with a possible D match to TRBD1 (6 bases). Germline V gene lookup returns CDR1 MDHEN and CDR2 SYDVKM. CDR3 size: 15 residues. Between the trimmed V and J ends, which lost 3 bases and 6 bases, there was a span of 15 bases. The CDR3 DNA reads as TGTGCCAGCAGTTTCCCACGGCCACAGGGTCAGCCCCAGCATTTT. Amino acid sequence: CASSFPRPQGQPQHF.

The CDR3 nucleotides are TGTGCCAGCAGCCAATCGGGAGAACCCGAGCAGTACTTC. It translates to CASSQSGEPEQYF. The chain uses TRBV16 and TRBJ2-7; D might be TRBD2 (5 bases). The CDR3 length is 13 residues. V was clipped by 0 bases and J by 6 bases, with 9 bases between them. Germline V CDR1 and CDR2: KGHSY, FQNENV.

This clone was counted a single time. The genes are TRBV4-3 and TRBJ2-3, with TRBD2 matching 9 bases. V lost 1 base, J lost 0 bases, and 11 bases stayed unmatched. Germline V gene sequence: CDR1 LGHNA, CDR2 YSLEER. The CDR3 covers 19 residues. The CDR3 DNA sequence: TGCGCCAGCAGCCAAGGGTGGTTAGCGGGGGCCCCTAGCACAGATACGCAGTATTTT. It translates to CASSQGWLAGAPSTDTQYF.

The V call is TRBV7-9, the J call TRBJ2-7; 7 nucleotides line up with TRBD1. The CDR3 has 14 residues. Germline V gene sequence: CDR1 SEHNR, CDR2 FQNEAQ (reference sequence). The J segment lost 2 bases and the V segment lost 3 bases, leaving 4 bases of the junction unmatched. The CDR3 DNA reads as TGTGCCAGCAGCTTCACAGGGGTCCCCTACGAGCAGTACTTC. The encoded protein is CASSFTGVPYEQYF. The full variable domain, completed using reference TRBV7-9 and TRBJ2-7, is DTGVSQNPRHKITKRGQNVTFRCDPISEHNRLYWYRQTLGQGPEFLTYFQNEAQLEKSRLLSDRFSAERPKGSFSTLEIQRTEQGDSAMYLCASSFTGVPYEQYFGPGTRLTVT.

V usage is TRBV4-2 and J usage is TRBJ1-2, with D uncertain. V lost 1 base and J 3 bases, leaving 12 bases between the germline ends. The CDR3 contains 15 residues. Germline assignment: CDR1 LGHNA and CDR2 YNFKEQ. CDR3 residues: CASSQGQTWDYGYTF. The DNA for the CDR3 is TGTGCCAGCAGCCAAGGACAAACGTGGGACTATGGCTACACCTTC.

V gene TRBV4-2 combines with J gene TRBJ1-1, with D possibly TRBD1 on 5 matching bases. This CDR3 comprises 16 residues. With 0 bases removed from V and 0 bases from J, the gap between germline ends came to 11 bases. Per the germline V gene, CDR1 is LGHNA and CDR2 is YNFKEQ. Written as DNA, the CDR3 is TGTGCCAGCAGCCAAGATTCGGCGGGGGTGAACACTGAAGCTTTCTTT. Translation: CASSQDSAGVNTEAFF.

This clone is a singleton in its sample. This chain links TRBV7-9 with TRBJ1-4; 7 nucleotides agree with TRBD1. Trimming cost V 6 bases and J 6 bases; bases outside gene matches: 10. CDR3 length: 15 residues. From germline, CDR1 is SEHNR and CDR2 FQNEAQ (reference sequence). DNA of the CDR3: TGTGCCAGCAGACCTACGACAGGGCCATATGAAAAACTGTTTTTT. This gives the protein CASRPTTGPYEKLFF.

The rearrangement links TRBV19 to TRBJ2-2; 10 nucleotides match TRBD2. The CDR3 totals 16 residues. Germline V gene data show CDR1 as LNHDA and CDR2 as SQIVND (reference sequence). With V trimmed by 6 bases and J by 5 bases, 9 bases remained unmatched. CDR3 region: CASSGLAGGWTGELFF. In DNA form, the CDR3 reads TGTGCCAGTAGCGGTTTAGCGGGAGGATGGACCGGGGAGCTGTTTTTT.

The V gene is TRBV28, the J gene TRBJ1-3; unclear D gene. This CDR3 comprises 15 residues. Germline V lookup: CDR1 MDHEN, CDR2 SYDVKM. V was cut by 3 bases and J by 1 base, with 10 bases left in between. Here the CDR3 reads CASSFEARSGNTIYF. As DNA, the CDR3 is TGTGCCAGCAGTTTCGAGGCGCGGTCTGGAAACACCATATATTTT.

The chain has TRBV28 and TRBJ2-5; D gene uncertain. V shed 4 bases and J shed 1 base, with 7 bases lying between them. This CDR3 is built from 13 residues. Per germline, CDR1 MDHEN and CDR2 SYDVKM. The CDR3 DNA reads TGTGCCAGCAGTTCACAGCTCCAAGAGACCCAGTACTTC. Its protein product is CASSSQLQETQYF.

This chain connects TRBV3-1 (or the pseudogene TRBV3-2) to TRBJ1-1; 7 nucleotides match TRBD1. Germline lookup yields CDR1 LGHDT and CDR2 YNNKEL (reference sequence). The CDR3 consists of 14 residues. V lost 6 bases and J lost 7; bases outside the gene matches: 11. CDR3 sequence reads: CASRRTGLRNEAFF. The CDR3 bases are TGTGCCAGCAGGCGGACAGGCCTTAGGAATGAAGCTTTCTTT.